The sequence of this T cell receptor (beta chain) was determined in a study of T cell responses to AZD1222 COVID-19 vaccine. Whole-study findings and limits: Repertoire sampling was restricted to post-peak T cell response timepoints. CD4 TCRs covered the whole spike, strongest at regions 160-218 and 743-854. It should be noted that donors were predominantly white British and more often female, and clonal diversity was possibly underestimated.

Germline values: CDR1 SQVTM, CDR2 ANQGSEA. V was clipped by 3 bases and J by 2 bases, with 5 bases between them. The CDR3 contains 13 residues. This clone has a single count. The antigen is unknown. Sequencing was performed with immunoSEQ multiplex PCR; in TCRdb, only in-frame clones are kept and a portion is missing. Of 200,000 or so clones detected, 85% to 95% appear once; the ten largest clones hold roughly 0.99%. Investigators merged groups given second doses at roughly 4 or roughly 12 weeks. The chain is built from TRBV29-1 and TRBJ2-6; D not resolved. The sequencing used peripheral blood, collected 28 days after the second AZD1222 dose. The TCR comes from an adult who received the AZD1222 COVID-19 vaccine. The CDR3 region has the DNA TGCAGCGTTGACCGGACTGGGGCCAACGTCCTGACTTTC. Translated: CSVDRTGANVLTF. Looking up the rest from reference TRBV29-1 and TRBJ2-6 gives the full variable domain: SAVISQKPSRDICQRGTSLTIQCQVDSQVTMMFWYRQQPGQSLTLIATANQGSEATYESGFVIDKFPISRPNLTFSTLTVSNMSPEDSSIYLCSVDRTGANVLTFGAGSRLTVL.